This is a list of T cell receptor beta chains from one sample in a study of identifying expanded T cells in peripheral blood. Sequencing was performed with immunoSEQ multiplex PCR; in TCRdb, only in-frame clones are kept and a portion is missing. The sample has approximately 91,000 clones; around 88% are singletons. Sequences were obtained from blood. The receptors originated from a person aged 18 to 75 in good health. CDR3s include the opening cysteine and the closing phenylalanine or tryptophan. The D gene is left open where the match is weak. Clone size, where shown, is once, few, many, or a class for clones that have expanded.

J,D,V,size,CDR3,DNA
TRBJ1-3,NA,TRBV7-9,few,CASSLGGPTGNTIYF,TGTGCCAGCAGCTTAGGGGGGCCTACTGGAAACACCATATATTTT
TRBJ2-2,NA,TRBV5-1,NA,CASSWTDTGELFF,TGCGCCAGCAGCTGGACAGACACCGGGGAGCTGTTTTTT
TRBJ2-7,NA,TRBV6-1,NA,CASSEAGTAYEQYF,TGTGCCAGCAGTGAAGCCGGGACGGCCTACGAGCAGTACTTC
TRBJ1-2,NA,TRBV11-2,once,CASSYSSGRYTF,TGTGCCAGCAGCTATTCCTCCGGTCGCTACACCTTC
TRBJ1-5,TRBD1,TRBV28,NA,CASMLQGQGEGQPQHF,TGTGCCAGCATGTTACAAGGACAGGGGGAAGGTCAGCCCCAGCATTTT
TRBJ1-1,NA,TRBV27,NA,CASSWAVGNTEAFF,TGTGCCAGCAGTTGGGCGGTGGGGAACACTGAAGCTTTCTTT
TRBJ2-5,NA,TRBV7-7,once,CASSGAGGARETQYF,TGTGCCAGCAGCGGGGCTGGAGGGGCGAGGGAGACCCAGTACTTC
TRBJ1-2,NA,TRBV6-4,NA,CASSGFRGIGYTF,TGTGCCAGCAGCGGGTTCAGGGGCATCGGCTACACCTTC
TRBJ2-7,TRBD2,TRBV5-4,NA,CASSPWTSGSSYEQYF,TGTGCCAGCAGCCCGTGGACTAGCGGGTCTTCCTACGAGCAGTACTTC
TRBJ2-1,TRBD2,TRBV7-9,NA,CASSHLSGASYNEQFF,TGTGCCAGCAGCCACCTTAGCGGGGCCTCCTACAATGAGCAGTTCTTC
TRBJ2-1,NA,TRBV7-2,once,CASRRGGDHEQFF,TGTGCCAGCAGGAGAGGAGGTGACCATGAGCAGTTCTTC
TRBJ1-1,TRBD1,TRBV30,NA,CAWSRDRGAEAFF,TGTGCCTGGAGTAGGGACAGGGGGGCCGAAGCTTTCTTT
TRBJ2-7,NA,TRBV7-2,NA,CASSPVNPGPNSYEQYF,TGTGCCAGCAGCCCAGTTAACCCGGGACCTAACTCCTACGAGCAGTACTTC
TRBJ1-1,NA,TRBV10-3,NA,CAISEKGDLNTEAFF,TGTGCCATCAGTGAAAAAGGGGACTTGAACACTGAAGCTTTCTTT
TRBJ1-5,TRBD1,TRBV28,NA,CASSFRQGDNQPQHF,TGTGCCAGCAGTTTTAGACAGGGCGACAATCAGCCCCAGCATTTT
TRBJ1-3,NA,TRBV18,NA,CASSPAGAKGNTIYF,TGTGCCAGCTCACCAGCCGGGGCGAAGGGAAACACCATATATTTT
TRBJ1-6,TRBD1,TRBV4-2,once,CASSQEGTGNSPLHF,TGTGCCAGCAGCCAAGAAGGGACAGGAAATTCACCCCTCCACTTT
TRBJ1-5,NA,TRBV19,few,CASKGPGNHFGQPQHF,TGTGCCAGTAAGGGTCCGGGGAACCACTTTGGTCAGCCCCAGCATTTT
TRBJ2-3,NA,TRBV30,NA,CAWSEAWGTDTQYF,TGTGCCTGGAGCGAGGCTTGGGGCACAGATACGCAGTATTTT
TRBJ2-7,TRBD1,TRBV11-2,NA,CASSLGSGTAYEQYF,TGTGCCAGCAGCTTAGGCTCCGGGACAGCCTACGAGCAGTACTTC
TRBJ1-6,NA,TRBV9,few,CASSVDGNRPLHF,TGTGCCAGCAGCGTAGATGGGAACCGGCCCCTCCACTTT
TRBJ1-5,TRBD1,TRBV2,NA,CASSGSDRGQQPQHF,TGTGCCAGCAGTGGGTCGGACAGGGGGCAACAGCCCCAGCATTTT
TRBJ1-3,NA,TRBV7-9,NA,CASSPPLAVYSGNTIYF,TGTGCCAGCAGCCCGCCCCTGGCGGTTTACTCTGGAAACACCATATATTTT
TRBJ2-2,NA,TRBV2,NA,CASSLRSPETGELFF,TGTGCCAGCAGTCTACGTTCTCCGGAGACCGGGGAGCTGTTTTTT
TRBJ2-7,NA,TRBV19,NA,CASSRTLTYEQYF,TGTGCCAGTAGTAGAACACTGACCTACGAGCAGTACTTC
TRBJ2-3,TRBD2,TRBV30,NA,CAWSVRLAGALGGADTQYF,TGTGCCTGGAGTGTCCGACTAGCGGGAGCCCTAGGTGGAGCAGATACGCAGTATTTT
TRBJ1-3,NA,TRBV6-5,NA,CASSGEYGDQNTIYF,TGTGCCAGCAGTGGGGAGTACGGTGACCAAAACACCATATATTTT
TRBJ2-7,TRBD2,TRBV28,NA,CASSPSGFSYEQYF,TGTGCCAGCAGCCCTAGCGGGTTCTCCTACGAGCAGTACTTC
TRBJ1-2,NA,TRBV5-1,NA,CASSLAAPGPGYTF,TGCGCCAGCAGCTTGGCAGCCCCAGGGCCTGGCTACACCTTC
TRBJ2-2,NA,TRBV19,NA,CASSRQQNTGELFF,TGTGCCAGTAGTAGGCAGCAGAACACCGGGGAGCTGTTTTTT
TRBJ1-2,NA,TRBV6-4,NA,CASSDDERVLYGYTF,TGTGCCAGCAGTGATGACGAAAGGGTCCTCTATGGCTACACCTTC
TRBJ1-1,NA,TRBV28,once,CASSGTTGNTEAFF,TGTGCCAGCAGTGGGACGACAGGGAACACTGAAGCTTTCTTT
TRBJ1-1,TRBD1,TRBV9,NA,CASSPQGARTEAFF,TGTGCCAGCAGCCCACAGGGGGCGCGAACTGAAGCTTTCTTT
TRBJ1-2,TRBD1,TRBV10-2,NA,CASLRDSYGYTF,TGCGCCAGCTTACGGGACAGCTATGGCTACACCTTC
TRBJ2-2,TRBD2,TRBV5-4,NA,CASSHRLAGNTGELFF,TGTGCCAGCAGTCACCGCCTAGCGGGGAACACCGGGGAGCTGTTTTTT
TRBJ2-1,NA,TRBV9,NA,CASSERGDTPKPTEQFF,TGTGCCAGCAGCGAGAGAGGGGACACCCCCAAGCCAACTGAGCAGTTCTTC
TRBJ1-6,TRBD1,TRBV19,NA,CASMGQGNSPLHF,TGTGCCAGTATGGGACAGGGGAATTCACCCCTCCACTTT
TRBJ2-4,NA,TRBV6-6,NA,CASSSNLNRDIQYF,TGTGCCAGCAGTTCTAACCTGAATCGGGACATTCAGTACTTC
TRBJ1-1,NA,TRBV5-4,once,CASSLLTGTNTEAFF,TGTGCCAGCAGCTTGCTGACAGGCACGAACACTGAAGCTTTCTTT
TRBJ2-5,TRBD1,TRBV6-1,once,CASGTGVRETQYF,TGTGCCAGCGGGACAGGGGTACGAGAGACCCAGTACTTC
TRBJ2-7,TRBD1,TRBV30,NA,CAWSAGTGVGYEQYF,TGTGCCTGGAGTGCCGGGACAGGGGTTGGGTACGAGCAGTACTTC
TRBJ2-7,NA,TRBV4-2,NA,CASSQERLAYEQYF,TGTGCCAGCAGCCAAGAGAGACTGGCCTACGAGCAGTACTTC
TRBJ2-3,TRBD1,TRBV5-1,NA,CASSPGTGPDTQYF,TGCGCCAGCAGCCCCGGGACAGGGCCCGATACGCAGTATTTT
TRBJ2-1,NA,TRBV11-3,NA,CASSLRGQSSYNEQFF,TGTGCCAGCAGCTTAAGAGGCCAGAGCTCCTACAATGAGCAGTTCTTC
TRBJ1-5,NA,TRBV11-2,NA,CASSLASNQPQHF,TGTGCCAGCAGCTTAGCGAGCAATCAGCCCCAGCATTTT
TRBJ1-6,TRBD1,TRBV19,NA,CATRRRDRASPLHF,TGTGCCACCAGGCGGAGGGACAGAGCCTCACCCCTCCACTTT
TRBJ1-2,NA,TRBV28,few,CASHRANYGYTF,TGTGCCAGCCACAGGGCTAACTATGGCTACACCTTC